The clone carrying this T cell receptor (beta chain) was seen a handful of times. Its antigen remains unknown. Other DNA sequences in the sample encode the same CDR3. This sample is drawn from a study of CD8+ T cells in alopecia areata. Study-level findings and limits: Against the mouse data, patients shared TCRs less clearly, possibly for HLA reasons.

The sequencing template was cDNA reverse transcribed from extracted RNA. Libraries were prepared by immunoSEQ multiplex PCR; TCRdb keeps only in-frame clonotypes and omits some of them. This sample yields some 20,000 clones, of which less than 70% are seen a single time; less than 5.5% belongs to the top ten. About five patients' CD4+ populations were sorted into CD25+CD127- cells. Trimming left V 2 bases short and J 5 bases short, with 12 bases between. CDR1 and CDR2 from the germline V gene are SGHTA and FQGNSA. CDR3 length equals 15 residues. The chain has TRBV7-2 and TRBJ2-2; D may match TRBD1 or TRBD2 (5 bases each). Sequencing was performed on CD4+ Tregs sorted from blood. The TCR originated in a human donor with alopecia areata. CDR3 sequence reads: CASSLRDPRTGELFF. The CDR3 coding sequence is TGTGCCAGCAGCTTACGGGACCCGAGGACCGGGGAGCTGTTTTTT. The full variable domain, in which reference TRBV7-2 and TRBJ2-2 provide the parts outside the CDR3, is GAGVSQSPSNKVTEKGKDVELRCDPISGHTALYWYRQSLGQGLEFLIYFQGNSAPDKSGLPSDRFSAERTGGSVSTLTIQRTQQEDSAVYLCASSLRDPRTGELFFGEGSRLTVL.